The clone carrying this TCR beta chain was observed a single time. This record belongs to a study of radiotherapy plus CTLA-4 blockade in lung cancer. The repertoire was sequenced with immunoSEQ multiplex PCR; TCRdb's copy has only in-frame clones and lacks some. This table has some 49,000 clones, more than 75% appearing once. The specimen was peripheral blood, collected from a patient treated with radiotherapy plus ipilimumab. The source of this sequence is a human donor with non-small cell lung cancer whose response to radiotherapy plus ipilimumab could not be evaluated.

The chain's CDR3 is CASSLGTGTDTEAFF. CDR3 nucleotide sequence: TGTGCCAGCAGCTTAGGCACCGGGACAGACACTGAAGCTTTCTTT. The rearrangement uses TRBV11-2 and TRBJ1-1; 7 bases map to TRBD1. Trimming removed 1 base from V and 3 bases from J; junction bases left unmatched: 5. Germline V gene lookup returns CDR1 SGHAT and CDR2 FQNNGV. The CDR3 sequence is 15 residues long.